The 5 T cell receptor beta chains presented below share a single source sample, sequenced in a study of blood T cell repertoires in COVID-19. TCRdb's table, derived via immunoSEQ multiplex PCR, lists solely in-frame clones and lacks some. The sample includes about 200,000 clones, 83% of them seen just once. Sequencing used PBMCs or T cells enriched from blood (not recorded which). Receptors were obtained from a woman aged 50 to 60 who had been exposed to COVID-19.

The V and J genes are TRBV5-4 and TRBJ2-1; 14 bases fit TRBD2. The germline V gene has CDR1 SGHNT and CDR2 YYREEE (reference sequence). Trimming removed 3 bases from V and 1 base from J; junction bases left unmatched: 0. There are 16 residues in the CDR3. The CDR3 region has the DNA TGTGCCAGCAGCTGGACTAGCGGGGGGTCCTACAATGAGCAGTTCTTC. This codes for CASSWTSGGSYNEQFF.

The rearrangement uses TRBV6-1 and TRBJ1-1; possible D gene TRBD1, 6 bases. V lost 2 bases to trimming and J lost 9 bases, with 19 bases between them. There are 15 residues in the CDR3. Germline loops: CDR1 MNHNS, CDR2 SASEGT. CDR3 in amino acids: CASSESLGHTLKAFF. The CDR3 DNA reads TGTGCCAGCAGTGAATCCCTGGGACACACTTTGAAAGCTTTCTTT.

V gene TRBV3-1 (or the pseudogene TRBV3-2) combines with J gene TRBJ2-7; no firm D call. Germline values: CDR1 LGHDT, CDR2 YNNKEL (reference sequence). Between the trimmed V and J ends, which lost 5 bases and 3 bases, there was a span of 5 bases. This CDR3 is 11 amino acids long. The CDR3 sequence is CASSTVYEQYF. CDR3 DNA: TGTGCCAGCAGCACGGTCTACGAGCAGTACTTC.

The chain employs TRBV6-5 and TRBJ1-1; possible D gene TRBD1, 6 bases. This CDR3 region has 15 residues. Trimming removed 5 bases at V and 0 bases at J, with 13 bases between. Germline V lookup: CDR1 MNHEY, CDR2 SVGAGI. The CDR3 protein is CASSRRTVMNTEAFF. The CDR3 region has the DNA TGTGCCAGCAGTCGAAGGACAGTAATGAACACTGAAGCTTTCTTT.

V gene TRBV29-1 combines with J gene TRBJ2-7; 7 positions match TRBD2. The V segment lost 6 bases and the J segment 1 base; nucleotides outside the gene matches: 6. This CDR3 contains 13 residues. CDR1 is SQVTM, CDR2 ANQGSEA, per germline. This CDR3 reads CSVNGRGSYEQYF. In DNA, the CDR3 is TGCAGCGTAAATGGGAGGGGTTCCTACGAGCAGTACTTC.